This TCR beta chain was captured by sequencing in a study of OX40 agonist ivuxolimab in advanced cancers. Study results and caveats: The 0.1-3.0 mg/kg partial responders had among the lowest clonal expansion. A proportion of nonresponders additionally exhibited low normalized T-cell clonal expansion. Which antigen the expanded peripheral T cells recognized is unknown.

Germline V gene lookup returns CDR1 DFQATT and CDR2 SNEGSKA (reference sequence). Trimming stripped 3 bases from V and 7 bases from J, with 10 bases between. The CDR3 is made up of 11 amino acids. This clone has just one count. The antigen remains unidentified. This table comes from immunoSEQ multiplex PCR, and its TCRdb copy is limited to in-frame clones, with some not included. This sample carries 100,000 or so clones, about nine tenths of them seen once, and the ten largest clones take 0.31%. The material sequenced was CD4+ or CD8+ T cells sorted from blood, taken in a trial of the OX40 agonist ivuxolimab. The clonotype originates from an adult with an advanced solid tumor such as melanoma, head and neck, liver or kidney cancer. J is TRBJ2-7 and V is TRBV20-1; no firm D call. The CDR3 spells CSASLAREQYF. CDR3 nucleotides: TGCAGTGCTAGTTTGGCAAGAGAGCAGTACTTC.